Only one count was recorded for the clone carrying this T cell receptor beta chain. CD8+ and CD4+ T cells taken from blood had their TCR beta sequenced. These data are taken from a study of CD8 T cells in Susac syndrome. After extraction with the RNeasy kit, roughly 0.45 to 1 ug of the RNA was reverse transcribed using random hexamers. Amplification of TCR beta CDR3 used immunoSEQ multiplex PCR across 54 Vbeta and 13 Jbeta. From the immunoSEQ multiplex PCR reads, TCRdb called clonotypes with MiXCR, one entry per CDR3 protein. This sample carries 400,000 to 550,000 distinct CDR3 sequences, 85% of them seen once, and the ten largest clones take about 0.12%. The germline V gene has CDR1 MNHEY and CDR2 SMNVEV (reference sequence). V lost 2 bases, J lost 6 bases, and 11 bases lay in between. There are 14 residues in the CDR3.

The sample consisted of CD8+ T cells from PBMCs. The TCR sequence derives from a human donor with multiple sclerosis. The V and J genes are TRBV27 and TRBJ1-5; D might be TRBD1 (5 bases). CDR3: CASSLDGGVQPQHF. DNA of the CDR3: TGTGCCAGCAGTTTAGACGGGGGGGTTCAGCCCCAGCATTTT.